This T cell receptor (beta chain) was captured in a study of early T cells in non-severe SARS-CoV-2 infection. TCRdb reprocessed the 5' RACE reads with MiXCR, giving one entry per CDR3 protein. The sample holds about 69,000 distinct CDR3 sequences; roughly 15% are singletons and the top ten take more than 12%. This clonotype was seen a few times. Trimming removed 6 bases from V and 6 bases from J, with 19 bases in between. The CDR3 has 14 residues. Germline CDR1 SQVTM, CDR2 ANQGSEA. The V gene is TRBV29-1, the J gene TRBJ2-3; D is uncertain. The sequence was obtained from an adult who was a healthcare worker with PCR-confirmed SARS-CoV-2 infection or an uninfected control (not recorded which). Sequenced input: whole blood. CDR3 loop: CSVARANPADTQYF. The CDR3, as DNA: TGCAGCGTGGCCCGGGCGAACCCCGCCGATACGCAGTATTTT.